The present T cell receptor beta chain was sequenced within a study of shared clonotypes between healthy human individuals. Some clones are missing from TCRdb's copy, which holds only in-frame ones; the method was immunoSEQ multiplex PCR. The data contain around 1.5 million clones, 95% to 99% of them singletons. This sequence was found in a young man in good health. Sequenced input: naive CD4+ T cells sorted from blood. Subset described: CD45RA+ positively selected.

The CDR3 loop reads CASSQTGADNEQFF. The CDR3 nucleotides read TGTGCCAGCAGCCAGACGGGGGCGGACAATGAGCAGTTCTTC. The rearrangement joins TRBV9 to TRBJ2-1; either TRBD1 or TRBD2 may fit D (6 bases each). V shed 4 bases and J shed 5 bases, with 13 bases lying between them. This CDR3 comprises 14 residues. The germline gives CDR1 SGDLS, CDR2 YYNGEE.